Listed below are T cell receptor beta chains from one sample, sequenced in a study of T cell responses to AZD1222 COVID-19 vaccine. Libraries were prepared by immunoSEQ multiplex PCR; TCRdb keeps only in-frame clonotypes and omits some of them. Of some 110,000 clones listed, 80% to 90% were seen once; the top ten hold approximately 3.1%. The material was peripheral blood, obtained on day 0 of AZD1222 vaccination. These receptors all come from an adult in good health. The CDR3 runs from the conserved cysteine through the conserved F or W. Fields, in order: clone size, D gene, V gene, J gene, CDR3 protein, CDR3 DNA. The D gene is left open where the match is weak. Where a row states a size, it is once, few, many or the class of an expanded clone; other rows omit it.

-	TRBD2	TRBV7-3	TRBJ2-3	CASSLSASGRTDTQYF	TGTGCCAGCAGCCTATCGGCTAGCGGGAGGACAGATACGCAGTATTTT
-	-	TRBV28	TRBJ1-1	CASSLADTNTEAFF	TGTGCCAGCAGTTTAGCCGATACGAACACTGAAGCTTTCTTT
-	-	TRBV7-9	TRBJ2-3	CASSWAGQSADTQYF	TGTGCCAGCAGCTGGGCGGGACAGAGCGCAGATACGCAGTATTTT
-	-	TRBV9	TRBJ2-2	CASSVGLALPSHTGELFF	TGTGCCAGCAGCGTAGGGCTAGCGCTCCCTTCTCACACCGGGGAGCTGTTTTTT
-	TRBD2	TRBV28	TRBJ2-3	CASRLPGLAGGRDTQYF	TGTGCCAGCAGACTCCCCGGACTAGCGGGGGGGAGGGATACGCAGTATTTT
once	-	TRBV4-2	TRBJ1-6	CASSQDSNNSPLHF	TGTGCCAGCAGCCAGGATAGCAATAATTCACCCCTCCACTTT
-	-	TRBV7-9	TRBJ1-4	CASSLTGSEKLFF	TGTGCCAGCAGCCTTACAGGGAGTGAAAAACTGTTTTTT
-	TRBD2	TRBV28	TRBJ2-1	CASSLAGRALGNEQFF	TGTGCCAGCAGTTTGGCCGGGAGGGCCCTCGGTAATGAGCAGTTCTTC
-	-	TRBV14	TRBJ1-3	CASSQQFGSSGNTIYF	TGTGCCAGCAGCCAACAGTTCGGCAGCTCTGGAAACACCATATATTTT
-	-	TRBV27	TRBJ1-1	CASSSPWTGSTEAFF	TGTGCCAGCAGTTCCCCCTGGACCGGTAGCACTGAAGCTTTCTTT
-	-	TRBV15	TRBJ2-7	CATSSRTGLSYEQYF	TGTGCCACCAGCAGCAGGACGGGCCTCAGCTACGAGCAGTACTTC
-	-	TRBV2	TRBJ1-1	CASSLGQNTEAFF	TGTGCCAGCAGTCTCGGTCAGAACACTGAAGCTTTCTTT
-	-	TRBV7-2	TRBJ2-5	CASSPSKADQETQYF	TGTGCCAGCAGCCCTAGCAAGGCGGACCAAGAGACCCAGTACTTC